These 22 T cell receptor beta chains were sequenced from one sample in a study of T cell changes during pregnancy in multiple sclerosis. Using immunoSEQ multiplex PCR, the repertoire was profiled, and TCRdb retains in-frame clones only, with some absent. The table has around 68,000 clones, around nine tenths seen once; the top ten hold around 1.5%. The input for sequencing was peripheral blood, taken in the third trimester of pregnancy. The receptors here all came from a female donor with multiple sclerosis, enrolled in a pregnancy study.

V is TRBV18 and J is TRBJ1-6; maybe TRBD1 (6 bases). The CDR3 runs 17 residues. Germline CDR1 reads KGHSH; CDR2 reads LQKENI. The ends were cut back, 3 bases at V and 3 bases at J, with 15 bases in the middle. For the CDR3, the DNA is TGTGCCAGCTCACCTTCGGGGAAGGACAGCTATAATTCACCCCTCCACTTT. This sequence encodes CASSPSGKDSYNSPLHF.

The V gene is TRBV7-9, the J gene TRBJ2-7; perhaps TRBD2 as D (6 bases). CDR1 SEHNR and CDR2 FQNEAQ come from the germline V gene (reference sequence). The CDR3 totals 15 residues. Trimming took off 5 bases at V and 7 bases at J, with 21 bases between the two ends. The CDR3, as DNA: TGTGCCAGCAGCCCTTGGACTACCCCCCTTACGGAGCAGTACTTC. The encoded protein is CASSPWTTPLTEQYF.

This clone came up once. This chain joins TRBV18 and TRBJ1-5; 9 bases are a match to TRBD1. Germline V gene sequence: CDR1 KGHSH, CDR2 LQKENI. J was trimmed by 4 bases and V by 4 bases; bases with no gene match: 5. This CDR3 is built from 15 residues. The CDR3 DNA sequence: TGTGCCAGCTCACAATCCGGGACAGGGAATCAGCCCCAGCATTTT. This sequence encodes CASSQSGTGNQPQHF.

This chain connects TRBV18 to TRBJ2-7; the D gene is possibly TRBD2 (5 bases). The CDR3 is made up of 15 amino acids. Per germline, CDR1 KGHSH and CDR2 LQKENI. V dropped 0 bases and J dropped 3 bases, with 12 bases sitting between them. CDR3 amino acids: CASSPPAPEGYEQYF. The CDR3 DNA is TGTGCCAGCTCACCACCAGCCCCAGAGGGCTACGAGCAGTACTTC.

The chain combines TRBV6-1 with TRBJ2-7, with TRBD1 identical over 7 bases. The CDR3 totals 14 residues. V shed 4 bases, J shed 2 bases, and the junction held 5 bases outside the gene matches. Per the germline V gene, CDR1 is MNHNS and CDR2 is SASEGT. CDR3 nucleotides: TGTGCCAGCAGTGGAAGACAGGGAGCCTACGAGCAGTACTTC. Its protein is CASSGRQGAYEQYF.

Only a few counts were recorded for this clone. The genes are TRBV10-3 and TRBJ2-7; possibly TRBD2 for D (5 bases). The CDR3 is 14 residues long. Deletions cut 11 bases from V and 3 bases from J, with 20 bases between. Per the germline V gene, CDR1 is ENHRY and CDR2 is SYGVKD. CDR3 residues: CAVAGSGILYEQYF. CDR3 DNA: TGTGCCGTGGCCGGGTCGGGGATACTCTACGAGCAGTACTTC.

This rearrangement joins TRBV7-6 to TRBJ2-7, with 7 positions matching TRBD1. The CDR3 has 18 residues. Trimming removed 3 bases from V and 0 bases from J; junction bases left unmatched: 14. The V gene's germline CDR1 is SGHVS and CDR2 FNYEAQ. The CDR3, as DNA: TGTGCCAGCAGCTTCAGCAACAGGGGCGCTATAAGCTCCTACGAGCAGTACTTC. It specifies CASSFSNRGAISSYEQYF. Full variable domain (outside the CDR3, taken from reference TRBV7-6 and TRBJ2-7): GAGVSQSPRYKVTKRGQDVALRCDPISGHVSLYWYRQALGQGPEFLTYFNYEAQQDKSGLPNDRFSAERPEGSISTLTIQRTEQRDSAMYRCASSFSNRGAISSYEQYFGPGTRLTVT.

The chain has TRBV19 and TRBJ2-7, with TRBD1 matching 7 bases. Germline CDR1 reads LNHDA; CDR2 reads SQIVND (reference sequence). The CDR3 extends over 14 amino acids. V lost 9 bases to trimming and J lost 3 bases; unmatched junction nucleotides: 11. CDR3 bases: TGTGCCAGCCGGACGACAGGGAGCTTCTACGAGCAGTACTTC. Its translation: CASRTTGSFYEQYF.

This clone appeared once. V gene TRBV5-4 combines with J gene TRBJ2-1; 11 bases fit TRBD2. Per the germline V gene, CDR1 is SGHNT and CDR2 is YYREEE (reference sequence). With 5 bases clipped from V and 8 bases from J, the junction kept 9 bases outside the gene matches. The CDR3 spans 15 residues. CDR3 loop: CASSPSGRLGDEQFF. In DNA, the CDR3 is TGTGCCAGCAGTCCTAGCGGGAGGTTAGGCGATGAGCAGTTCTTC.

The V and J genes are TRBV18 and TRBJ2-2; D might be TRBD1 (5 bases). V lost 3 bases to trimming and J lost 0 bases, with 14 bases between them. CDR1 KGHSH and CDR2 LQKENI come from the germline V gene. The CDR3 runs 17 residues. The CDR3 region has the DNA TGTGCCAGCTCACCCCGTCAGGGATCCGCGAACACCGGGGAGCTGTTTTTT. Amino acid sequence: CASSPRQGSANTGELFF.

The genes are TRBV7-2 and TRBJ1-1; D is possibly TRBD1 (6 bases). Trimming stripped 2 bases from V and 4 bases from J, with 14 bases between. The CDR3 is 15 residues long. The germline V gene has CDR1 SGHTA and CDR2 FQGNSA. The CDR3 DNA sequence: TGTGCCAGCAGCTTATCCAACAGGGCGGTCACTGAAGCTTTCTTT. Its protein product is CASSLSNRAVTEAFF.

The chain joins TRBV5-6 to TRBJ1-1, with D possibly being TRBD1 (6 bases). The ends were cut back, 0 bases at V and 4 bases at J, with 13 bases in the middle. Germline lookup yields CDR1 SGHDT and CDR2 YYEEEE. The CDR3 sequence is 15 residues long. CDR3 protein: CASSLGAGVLTEAFF. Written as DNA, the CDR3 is TGTGCCAGCAGCTTGGGGGCAGGGGTCCTCACTGAAGCTTTCTTT.

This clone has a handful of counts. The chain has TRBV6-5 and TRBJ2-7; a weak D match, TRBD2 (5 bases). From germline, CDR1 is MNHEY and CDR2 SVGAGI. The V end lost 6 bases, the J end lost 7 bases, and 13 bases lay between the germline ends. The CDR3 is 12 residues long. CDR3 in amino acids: CASRSTSGEQYF. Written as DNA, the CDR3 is TGTGCCAGCAGATCGACCAGCGGAGAGCAGTACTTC.

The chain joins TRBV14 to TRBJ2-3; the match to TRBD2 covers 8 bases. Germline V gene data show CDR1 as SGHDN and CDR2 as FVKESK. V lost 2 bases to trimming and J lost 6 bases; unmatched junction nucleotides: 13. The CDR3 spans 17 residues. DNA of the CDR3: TGTGCCAGCAGCCAACGAGGCCTGGGACTAGATCCCGATACGCAGTATTTT. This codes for CASSQRGLGLDPDTQYF.

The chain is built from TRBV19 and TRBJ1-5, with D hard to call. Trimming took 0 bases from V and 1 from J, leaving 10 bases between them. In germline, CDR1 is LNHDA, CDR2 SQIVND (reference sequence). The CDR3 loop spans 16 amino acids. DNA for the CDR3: TGTGCCAGTAGTATAGATACGGGAGGGAGCAATCAGCCCCAGCATTTT. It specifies CASSIDTGGSNQPQHF.

In DNA form, the CDR3 reads TGCAGCGTTGAATGGCGGGAGGGTCAAGAGACCCAGTACTTC. It codes for CSVEWREGQETQYF. The chain recombines TRBV29-1 with TRBJ2-5; 9 positions match TRBD2. The CDR3 covers 14 residues. After removal of 2 bases from V and 2 bases from J, the junction contained 3 bases not matched to a gene. Germline V CDR1 and CDR2: SQVTM, ANQGSEA.

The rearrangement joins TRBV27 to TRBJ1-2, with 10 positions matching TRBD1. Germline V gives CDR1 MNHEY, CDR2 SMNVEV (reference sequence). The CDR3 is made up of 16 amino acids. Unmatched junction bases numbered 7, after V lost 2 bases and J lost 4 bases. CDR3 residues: CASSLHGQGGLYGYTF. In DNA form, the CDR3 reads TGTGCCAGCAGTTTACACGGACAGGGGGGACTCTATGGCTACACCTTC.

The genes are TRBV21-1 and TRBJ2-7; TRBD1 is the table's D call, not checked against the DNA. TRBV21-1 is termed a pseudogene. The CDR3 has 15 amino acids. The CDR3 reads CASSTRTGTSYEQYF. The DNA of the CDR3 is TGTGCCAGCAGCACACGGACAGGGACCTCCTACGAGCAGTACTTC.

CDR3 in DNA: TGTGCCAGTAGTATGGGCGAGGGCACTGAAGCTTTCTTT. Translating gives CASSMGEGTEAFF. The chain uses TRBV19 and TRBJ1-1; D not resolved. This CDR3 region has 13 residues. Between the trimmed V and J ends, which lost 3 bases and 4 bases, there was a span of 9 bases. CDR1 and CDR2 (germline): LNHDA, SQIVND (reference sequence).

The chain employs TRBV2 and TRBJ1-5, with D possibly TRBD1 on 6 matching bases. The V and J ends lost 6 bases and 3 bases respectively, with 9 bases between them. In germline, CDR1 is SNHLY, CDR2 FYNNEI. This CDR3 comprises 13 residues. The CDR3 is CASRWGPNQPQHF. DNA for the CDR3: TGTGCCAGCAGGTGGGGGCCCAATCAGCCCCAGCATTTT.

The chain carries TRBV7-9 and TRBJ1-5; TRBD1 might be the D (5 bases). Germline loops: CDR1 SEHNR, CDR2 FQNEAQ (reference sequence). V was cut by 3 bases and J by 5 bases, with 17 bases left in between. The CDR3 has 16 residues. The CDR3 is CASSLGRGGRDQPQHF. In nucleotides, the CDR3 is TGTGCCAGCAGCTTGGGGAGGGGTGGCCGAGATCAGCCCCAGCATTTT.

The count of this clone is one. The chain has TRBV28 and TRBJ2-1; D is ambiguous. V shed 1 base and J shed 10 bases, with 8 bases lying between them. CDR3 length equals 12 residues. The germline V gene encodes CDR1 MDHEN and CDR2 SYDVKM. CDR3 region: CASSLLMGEQFF. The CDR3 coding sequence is TGTGCCAGCAGTTTATTGATGGGCGAGCAGTTCTTC.